These 22 T cell receptor beta chains share one sample of origin, sequenced in a study of T cell responses to AZD1222 COVID-19 vaccine. The protocol was immunoSEQ multiplex PCR, while the TCRdb copy is restricted to in-frame clones and leaves out a portion. This table has some 84,000 clones, around nine tenths appearing once. This specimen consisted of peripheral blood, obtained 28 days after the second AZD1222 dose. All receptors derive from an adult who received the AZD1222 COVID-19 vaccine.

This clone has more than one count but fewer than ten. The chain recombines TRBV6-2 or TRBV6-3 with TRBJ2-7; tentative D call: TRBD1 (6 bases). V was trimmed by 2 bases and J by 2 bases, leaving 16 bases between them. The germline V gene encodes CDR1 MNHEY and CDR2 SVGEGT. This CDR3 contains 16 residues. The chain's CDR3 is CASSYRTGQSTYEQYF. CDR3 sequence (DNA): TGTGCCAGCAGTTACCGTACGGGACAATCTACCTACGAGCAGTACTTC.

This clone has just one count. CDR3 sequence reads: CAWSVGWGTGNTEAFF. CDR3 sequence (DNA): TGTGCCTGGAGTGTTGGATGGGGGACAGGGAACACTGAAGCTTTCTTT. The V call is TRBV30, the J call TRBJ1-1, with 8 bases identical to TRBD1. V was clipped by 0 bases and J by 1 base; unmatched bases: 7. This CDR3 contains 16 residues. Germline V gene sequence: CDR1 GTSNPN, CDR2 SVGIG (reference sequence).

The rearrangement uses TRBV3-1 (or the pseudogene TRBV3-2) and TRBJ1-6; D call uncertain. CDR1 and CDR2 from the germline V gene are LGHDT and YNNKEL (reference sequence). V was trimmed by 1 base and J by 10 bases, leaving 5 bases between them. The CDR3 sequence is 12 residues long. This CDR3 reads CASSQGGSPLHF. The CDR3 region has the DNA TGTGCCAGCAGCCAAGGCGGGTCACCCCTCCACTTT.

The CDR3 DNA follows: TGTGCCAGCAGTGATATTGTCCGCACAGATACGCAGTATTTT. It is translated as CASSDIVRTDTQYF. The chain couples TRBV6-1 to TRBJ2-3; D call uncertain. Germline CDR1 and CDR2: MNHNS and SASEGT. Trimming removed 3 bases from V and 1 base from J, with 8 bases in between. The CDR3 totals 14 residues.

The rearrangement uses TRBV5-6 and TRBJ2-3; D is possibly TRBD1 (5 bases). Trimming left V 1 base short and J 3 bases short, with 12 bases between. This CDR3 contains 15 residues. Germline-derived CDR1 and CDR2 are SGHDT and YYEEEE. The CDR3 sequence: CASSLFQGITDTQYF. The DNA for the CDR3 is TGTGCCAGCAGCTTGTTCCAGGGTATAACAGATACGCAGTATTTT.

For the CDR3, the DNA is TGTGCCAGCAGCTTAGGCCCGGTCACAGATACGCAGTATTTT. It codes for CASSLGPVTDTQYF. The chain is built from TRBV7-6 and TRBJ2-3; D gene ambiguous. This CDR3 spans 14 amino acids. Trimming took off 1 base at V and 2 bases at J, with 7 bases between the two ends. Germline CDR1 reads SGHVS; CDR2 reads FNYEAQ. Complete variable domain (other parts from reference TRBV7-6 and TRBJ2-3): GAGVSQSPRYKVTKRGQDVALRCDPISGHVSLYWYRQALGQGPEFLTYFNYEAQQDKSGLPNDRFSAERPEGSISTLTIQRTEQRDSAMYRCASSLGPVTDTQYFGPGTRLTVL.

V gene TRBV5-4 combines with J gene TRBJ2-7; D may be TRBD1 (5 bases). Germline V gives CDR1 SGHNT, CDR2 YYREEE (reference sequence). This CDR3 contains 13 residues. Trimming stripped 5 bases from V and 0 bases from J, with 9 bases between. The CDR3 region is CASSSDSSYEQYF. CDR3 bases: TGTGCCAGCAGTTCTGACAGCTCCTACGAGCAGTACTTC. Full variable domain (remainder filled in from reference TRBV5-4 and TRBJ2-7): ETGVTQSPTHLIKTRGQQVTLRCSSQSGHNTVSWYQQALGQGPQFIFQYYREEENGRGNFPPRFSGLQFPNYSSELNVNALELDDSALYLCASSSDSSYEQYFGPGTRLTVT.

The chain has TRBV28 and TRBJ2-5, with D possibly called TRBD1 or TRBD2 (5 bases each). The germline V gene encodes CDR1 MDHEN and CDR2 SYDVKM. This CDR3 region has 14 residues. The V and J ends lost 6 bases and 9 bases respectively, with 20 bases between them. The CDR3 here is CASSRSGDLSPQYF. In DNA form, the CDR3 reads TGTGCCAGCAGCCGCTCCGGGGACCTATCACCCCAGTACTTC.

V and J are TRBV19 and TRBJ2-6; 7 bases line up with TRBD2. CDR3 size: 15 residues. V was clipped by 5 bases and J by 2 bases; unmatched bases: 3. In germline, CDR1 is LNHDA, CDR2 SQIVND (reference sequence). This CDR3 reads CASSLGGAGANVLTF. The CDR3 DNA reads as TGTGCCAGTAGTCTGGGGGGGGCTGGGGCCAACGTCCTGACTTTC.

The chain carries TRBV9 and TRBJ1-1; D is unresolved. Per germline, CDR1 SGDLS and CDR2 YYNGEE. The CDR3 length is 15 residues. Trimming took 0 bases from V and 0 from J, leaving 9 bases between them. The CDR3 region has the DNA TGTGCCAGCAGCGTAGTAGGGCCCCTGAACACTGAAGCTTTCTTT. Residues: CASSVVGPLNTEAFF.

The chain combines TRBV19 with TRBJ2-2, with D possibly TRBD2 on 6 matching bases. This CDR3 region has 15 residues. V shed 3 bases and J shed 3 bases, with 11 bases lying between them. Germline CDR1 and CDR2: LNHDA and SQIVND (reference sequence). CDR3 region: CASSIPGVDTGELFF. CDR3 nucleotides: TGTGCCAGTAGTATCCCGGGGGTGGACACCGGGGAGCTGTTTTTT. The full variable domain, with the rest looked up from reference TRBV19 and TRBJ2-2, is DGGITQSPKYLFRKEGQNVTLSCEQNLNHDAMYWYRQDPGQGLRLIYYSQIVNDFQKGDIAEGYSVSREKKESFPLTVTSAQKNPTAFYLCASSIPGVDTGELFFGEGSRLTVL.

This clone was counted a single time. The rearrangement uses TRBV4-2 and TRBJ1-5; weak D call: TRBD1 (6 bases). CDR1 and CDR2 (germline): LGHNA, YNFKEQ. The CDR3 has 15 residues. V was cut by 1 base and J by 7 bases, with 14 bases left in between. The CDR3 here is CASSQGIGDNQPQHF. The CDR3 region has the DNA TGTGCCAGCAGCCAAGGTATAGGGGACAACCAGCCCCAGCATTTT.

The V gene is TRBV3-1 (or the pseudogene TRBV3-2), the J gene TRBJ2-7, with 10 nucleotides matching TRBD1. J was trimmed by 3 bases and V by 3 bases; bases with no gene match: 8. Germline V gene sequence: CDR1 LGHDT, CDR2 YNNKEL (reference sequence). The CDR3 spans 16 residues. As DNA, the CDR3 is TGTGCCAGCAGCCACTTGGGACAGGGGTTATTCTACGAGCAGTACTTC. It encodes CASSHLGQGLFYEQYF.

The chain recombines TRBV11-2 with TRBJ1-1, with TRBD1 identical over 7 bases. This CDR3 is 14 amino acids long. Trimming took 5 bases from V and 2 from J; bases not matched to a gene: 5. CDR1 and CDR2 from the germline V gene are SGHAT and FQNNGV. DNA for the CDR3: TGTGCCAGCAGCCCCGGACAGGCCAACACTGAAGCTTTCTTT. Amino acid sequence: CASSPGQANTEAFF.

J is TRBJ1-1 and V is TRBV11-1, with D possibly matching TRBD1 (5 bases). Per germline, CDR1 SGHAT and CDR2 FQDESV (reference sequence). Trimming left V 2 bases short and J 1 base short, with 11 bases between. The CDR3 covers 15 residues. CDR3 protein: CASSLRWQGNTEAFF. The CDR3 DNA sequence: TGTGCCAGCAGCTTACGGTGGCAGGGGAACACTGAAGCTTTCTTT.

This clone was recorded a few times. The chain combines TRBV11-1 with TRBJ1-3; no clear D. Germline values: CDR1 SGHAT, CDR2 FQDESV (reference sequence). Trimming removed 5 bases at V and 9 bases at J, with 20 bases between. This CDR3 is built from 15 residues. CDR3 region: CASSDRTEYLGTIYF. DNA for the CDR3: TGTGCCAGCAGCGACCGGACGGAGTACCTTGGCACCATATATTTT.

This rearrangement joins TRBV21-1 to TRBJ1-1; TRBD1, as called in the table, went unchecked against the DNA. TRBV21-1 is an annotated pseudogene. This CDR3 contains 12 residues. CDR3: CARIYSNTEAFF. CDR3 coding DNA: TGTGCCCGAATATACAGCAACACTGAAGCTTTCTTT.

This clone was recorded only once. The chain uses TRBV25-1 and TRBJ1-4; TRBD1 aligns across 8 bases. The CDR3 totals 14 residues. Germline V gene sequence: CDR1 MGHDK, CDR2 SYGVNS. Trimming cost V 8 bases and J 3 bases; bases outside gene matches: 5. Here the CDR3 DNA reads TGTGCCAGCCGGACAGGGCCGGCTAATGAAAAACTGTTTTTT. Its translation: CASRTGPANEKLFF.

J is TRBJ2-3 and V is TRBV10-3; D might be TRBD1 (5 bases). Germline V lookup: CDR1 ENHRY, CDR2 SYGVKD. The V gene lost 6 bases and the J gene lost 2 bases, with 6 bases spanning the gap. This CDR3 has 12 amino acids. The CDR3 loop is CAIRQDTDTQYF. Written as DNA, the CDR3 is TGTGCCATCAGACAGGACACAGATACGCAGTATTTT.

The CDR3 DNA reads TGCGCCAGCAGCCACGACCTAACGACAGGGATTACCTACGAGCAGTACTTC. It is translated as CASSHDLTTGITYEQYF. The chain combines TRBV4-1 with TRBJ2-7, with 7 bases identical to TRBD1. This CDR3 contains 17 residues. CDR1 is MGHRA, CDR2 YSYEKL, per germline. Unmatched junction bases numbered 13, after V lost 3 bases and J lost 2 bases.

This chain links TRBV28 with TRBJ1-2, with TRBD1 matching 10 bases. The germline V gene has CDR1 MDHEN and CDR2 SYDVKM. Losses at the gene ends were 7 bases for V and 2 bases for J; bases not matched to a gene: 4. This CDR3 has 14 amino acids. CDR3 coding DNA: TGTGCCAGCACGACAGGGGGCGCGAACTATGGCTACACCTTC. This sequence encodes CASTTGGANYGYTF.

This CDR3 reads CASSFPTSGGVSDTQYF. DNA for the CDR3: TGTGCCAGCAGTTTCCCGACTAGCGGGGGGGTGTCAGATACGCAGTATTTT. The chain combines TRBV28 with TRBJ2-3, with 14 bases matching TRBD2. J lost 4 bases, V lost 3 bases, and 6 bases had no gene match. The CDR3 runs to 17 residues. CDR1 MDHEN and CDR2 SYDVKM come from the germline V gene.